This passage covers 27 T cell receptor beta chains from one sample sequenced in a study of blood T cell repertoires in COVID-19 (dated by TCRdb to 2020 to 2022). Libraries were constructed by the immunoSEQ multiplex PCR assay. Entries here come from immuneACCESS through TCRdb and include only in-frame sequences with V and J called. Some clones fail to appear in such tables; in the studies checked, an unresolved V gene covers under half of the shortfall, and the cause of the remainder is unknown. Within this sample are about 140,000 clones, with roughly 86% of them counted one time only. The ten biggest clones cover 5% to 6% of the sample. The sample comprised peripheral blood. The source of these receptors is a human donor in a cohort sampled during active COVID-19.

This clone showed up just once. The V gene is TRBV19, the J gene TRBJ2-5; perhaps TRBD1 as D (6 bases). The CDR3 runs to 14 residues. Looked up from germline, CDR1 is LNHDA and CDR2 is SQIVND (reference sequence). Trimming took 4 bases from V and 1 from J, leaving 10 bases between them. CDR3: CASSNRDIQETQYF. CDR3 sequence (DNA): TGTGCCAGTAGTAACCGGGACATCCAAGAGACCCAGTACTTC. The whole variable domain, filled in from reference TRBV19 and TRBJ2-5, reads DGGITQSPKYLFRKEGQNVTLSCEQNLNHDAMYWYRQDPGQGLRLIYYSQIVNDFQKGDIAEGYSVSREKKESFPLTVTSAQKNPTAFYLCASSNRDIQETQYFGPGTRLLVL.

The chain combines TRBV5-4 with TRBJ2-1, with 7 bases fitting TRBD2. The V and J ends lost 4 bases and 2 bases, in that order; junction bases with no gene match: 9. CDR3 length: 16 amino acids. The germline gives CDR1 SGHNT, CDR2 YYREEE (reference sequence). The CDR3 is CASSPGEGGPYNEQFF. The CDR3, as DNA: TGTGCCAGCAGCCCTGGAGAGGGAGGGCCCTACAATGAGCAGTTCTTC.

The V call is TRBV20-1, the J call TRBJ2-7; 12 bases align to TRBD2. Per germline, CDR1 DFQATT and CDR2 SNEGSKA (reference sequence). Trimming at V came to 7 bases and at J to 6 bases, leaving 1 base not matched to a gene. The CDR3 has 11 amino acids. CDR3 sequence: CSVLAGGEQYF. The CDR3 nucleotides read TGCAGTGTACTAGCGGGAGGCGAGCAGTACTTC.

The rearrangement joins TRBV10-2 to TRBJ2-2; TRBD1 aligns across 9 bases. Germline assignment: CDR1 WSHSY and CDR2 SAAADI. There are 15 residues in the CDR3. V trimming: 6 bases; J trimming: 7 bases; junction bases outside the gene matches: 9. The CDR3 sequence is CASSRYRGHNGELFF. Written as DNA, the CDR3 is TGCGCCAGCAGCCGCTACAGGGGGCATAACGGGGAGCTGTTTTTT.

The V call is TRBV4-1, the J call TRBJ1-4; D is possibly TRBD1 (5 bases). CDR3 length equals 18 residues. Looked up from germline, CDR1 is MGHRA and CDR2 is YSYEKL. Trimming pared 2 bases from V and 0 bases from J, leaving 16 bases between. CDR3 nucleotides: TGCGCCAGCAGCCAAATCCGGGACTCAACCGCAACTAATGAAAAACTGTTTTTT. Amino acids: CASSQIRDSTATNEKLFF.

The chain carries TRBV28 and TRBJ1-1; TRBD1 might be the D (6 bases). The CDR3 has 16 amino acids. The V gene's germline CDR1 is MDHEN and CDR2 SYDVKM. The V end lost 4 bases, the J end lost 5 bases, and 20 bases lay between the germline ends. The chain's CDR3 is CASSSSTGNQGTEAFF. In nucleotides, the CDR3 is TGTGCCAGCAGTTCGTCTACAGGCAATCAGGGGACTGAAGCTTTCTTT.

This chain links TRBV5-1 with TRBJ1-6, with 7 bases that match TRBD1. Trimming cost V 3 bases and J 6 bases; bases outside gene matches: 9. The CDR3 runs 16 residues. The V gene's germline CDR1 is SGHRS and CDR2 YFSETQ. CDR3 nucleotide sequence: TGCGCCAGCAGCTCGCAGGGGGGCTGGAGTAATTCACCCCTCCACTTT. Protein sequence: CASSSQGGWSNSPLHF.

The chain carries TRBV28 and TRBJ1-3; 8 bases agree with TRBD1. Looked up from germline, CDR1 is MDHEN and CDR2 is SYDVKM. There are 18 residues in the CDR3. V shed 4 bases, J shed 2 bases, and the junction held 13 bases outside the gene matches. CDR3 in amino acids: CASSSTGTGSNPGNTIYF. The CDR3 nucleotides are TGTGCCAGCAGTTCCACCGGGACAGGTTCTAACCCTGGAAACACCATATATTTT.

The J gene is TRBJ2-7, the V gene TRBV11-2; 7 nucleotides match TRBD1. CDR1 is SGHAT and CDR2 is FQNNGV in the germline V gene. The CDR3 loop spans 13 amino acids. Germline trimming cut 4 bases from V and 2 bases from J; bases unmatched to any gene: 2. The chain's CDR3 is CASSYRGPYEQYF. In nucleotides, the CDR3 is TGTGCCAGCAGCTACAGGGGCCCCTACGAGCAGTACTTC.

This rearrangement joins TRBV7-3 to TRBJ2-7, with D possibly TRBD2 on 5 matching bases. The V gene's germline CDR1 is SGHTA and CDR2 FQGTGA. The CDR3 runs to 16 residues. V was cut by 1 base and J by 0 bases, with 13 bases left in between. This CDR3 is CASSLKGDVPSYEQYF. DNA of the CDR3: TGTGCCAGCAGCTTAAAGGGAGACGTACCCTCCTACGAGCAGTACTTC.

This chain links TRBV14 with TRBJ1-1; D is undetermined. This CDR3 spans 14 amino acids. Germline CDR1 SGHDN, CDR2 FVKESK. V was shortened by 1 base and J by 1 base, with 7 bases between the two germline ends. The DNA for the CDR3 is TGTGCCAGCAGCCAAGTACGGGAGAACACTGAAGCTTTCTTT. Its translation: CASSQVRENTEAFF.

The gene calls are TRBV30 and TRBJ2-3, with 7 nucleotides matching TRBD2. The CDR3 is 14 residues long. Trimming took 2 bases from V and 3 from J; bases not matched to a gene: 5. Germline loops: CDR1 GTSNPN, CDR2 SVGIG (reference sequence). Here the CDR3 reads CAWSTSARTDTQYF. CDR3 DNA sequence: TGTGCCTGGAGTACTAGCGCCAGGACAGATACGCAGTATTTT.

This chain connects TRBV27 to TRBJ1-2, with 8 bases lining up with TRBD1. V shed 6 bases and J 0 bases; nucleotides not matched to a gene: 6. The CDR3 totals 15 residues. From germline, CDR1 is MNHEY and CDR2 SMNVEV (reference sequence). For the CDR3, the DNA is TGTGCCAGCAGCCCCCTGGACAGGGCTAACTATGGCTACACCTTC. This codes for CASSPLDRANYGYTF.

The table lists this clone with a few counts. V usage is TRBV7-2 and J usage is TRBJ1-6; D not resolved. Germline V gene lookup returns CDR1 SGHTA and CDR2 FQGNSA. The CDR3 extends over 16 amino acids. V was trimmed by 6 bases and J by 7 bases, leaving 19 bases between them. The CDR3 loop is CASSNSLLYWNSPLHF. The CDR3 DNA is TGTGCCAGCAGTAACAGTCTTCTATATTGGAATTCACCCCTCCACTTT.

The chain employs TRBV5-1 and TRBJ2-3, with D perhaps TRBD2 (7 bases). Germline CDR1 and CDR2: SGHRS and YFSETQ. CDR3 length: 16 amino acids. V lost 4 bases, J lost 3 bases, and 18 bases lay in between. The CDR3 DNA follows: TGCGCCAGCAGCGTCCACAGGGAGGGGGTTACAGATACGCAGTATTTT. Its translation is CASSVHREGVTDTQYF.

The CDR3: CASSFTGGSWALTEKLFF. The DNA for the CDR3 is TGTGCCAGCAGTTTTACAGGGGGCAGTTGGGCTCTTACAGAAAAACTGTTTTTT. The chain is built from TRBV27 and TRBJ1-4; 9 bases line up with TRBD1. V gave up 3 bases and J gave up 8 bases; unmatched junction bases: 16. This CDR3 region has 18 residues. Germline V lookup: CDR1 MNHEY, CDR2 SMNVEV (reference sequence).

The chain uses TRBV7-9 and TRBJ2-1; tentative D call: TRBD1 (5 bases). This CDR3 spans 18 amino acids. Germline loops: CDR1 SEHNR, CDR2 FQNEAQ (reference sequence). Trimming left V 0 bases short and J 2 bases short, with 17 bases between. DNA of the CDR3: TGTGCCAGCAGCTTAGCGAACAGGTTATCCGTTACCTACAATGAGCAGTTCTTC. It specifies CASSLANRLSVTYNEQFF.

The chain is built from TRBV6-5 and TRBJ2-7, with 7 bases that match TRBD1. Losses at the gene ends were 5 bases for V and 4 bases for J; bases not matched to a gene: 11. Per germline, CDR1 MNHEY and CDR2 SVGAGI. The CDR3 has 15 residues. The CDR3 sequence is CASSPPQGIQYEQYF. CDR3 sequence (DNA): TGTGCCAGCAGTCCCCCACAGGGGATCCAATACGAGCAGTACTTC.

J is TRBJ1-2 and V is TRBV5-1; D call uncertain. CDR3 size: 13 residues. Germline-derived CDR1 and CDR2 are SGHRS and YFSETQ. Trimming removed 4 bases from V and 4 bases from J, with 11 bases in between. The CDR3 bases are TGCGCCAGCAGCCTGATTCCAGGCTATGGCTACACCTTC. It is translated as CASSLIPGYGYTF.

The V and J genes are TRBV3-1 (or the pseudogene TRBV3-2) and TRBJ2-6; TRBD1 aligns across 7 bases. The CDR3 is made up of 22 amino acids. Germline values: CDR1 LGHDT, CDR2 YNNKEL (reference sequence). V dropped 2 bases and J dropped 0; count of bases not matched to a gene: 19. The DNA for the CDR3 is TGTGCCAGCAGCCAAAGCCCCGTATTCCGAGGACAGGTTAGCTCTGGGGCCAACGTCCTGACTTTC. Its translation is CASSQSPVFRGQVSSGANVLTF.

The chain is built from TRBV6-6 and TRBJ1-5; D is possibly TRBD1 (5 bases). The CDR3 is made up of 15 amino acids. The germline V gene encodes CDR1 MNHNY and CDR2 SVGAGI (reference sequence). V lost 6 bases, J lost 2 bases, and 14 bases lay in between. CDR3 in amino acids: CASSLGQLGNQPQHF. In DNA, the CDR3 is TGTGCCAGCAGCCTGGGGCAGCTGGGCAATCAGCCCCAGCATTTT.

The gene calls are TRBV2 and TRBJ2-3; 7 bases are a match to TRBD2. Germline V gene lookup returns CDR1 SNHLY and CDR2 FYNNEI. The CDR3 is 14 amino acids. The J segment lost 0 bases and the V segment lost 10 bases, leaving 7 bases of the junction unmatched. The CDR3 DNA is TGTGCCACCAACATAGCGGGCAGCACAGATACGCAGTATTTT. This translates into CATNIAGSTDTQYF. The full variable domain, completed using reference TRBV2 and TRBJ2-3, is EPEVTQTPSHQVTQMGQEVILRCVPISNHLYFYWYRQILGQKVEFLVSFYNNEISEKSEIFDDQFSVERPDGSNFTLKIRSTKLEDSAMYFCATNIAGSTDTQYFGPGTRLTVL.

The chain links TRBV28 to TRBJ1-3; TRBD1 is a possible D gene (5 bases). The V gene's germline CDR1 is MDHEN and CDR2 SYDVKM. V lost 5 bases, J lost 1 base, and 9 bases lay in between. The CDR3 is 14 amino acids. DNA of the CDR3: TGTGCCAGCAGTCTGGGACTGTCTGGAAACACCATATATTTT. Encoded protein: CASSLGLSGNTIYF.

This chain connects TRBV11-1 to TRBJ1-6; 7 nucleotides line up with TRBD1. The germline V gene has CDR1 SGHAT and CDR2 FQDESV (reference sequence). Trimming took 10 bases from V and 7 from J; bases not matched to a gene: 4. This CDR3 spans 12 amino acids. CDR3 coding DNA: TGTGCCACCGGGACAGCCAATTCACCCCTCCACTTT. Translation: CATGTANSPLHF.

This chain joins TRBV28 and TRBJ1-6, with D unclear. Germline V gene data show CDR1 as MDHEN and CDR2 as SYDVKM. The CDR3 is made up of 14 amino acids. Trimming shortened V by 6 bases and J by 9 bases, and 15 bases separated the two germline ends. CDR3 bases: TGTGCCAGCAGATACGAAGGAGGGTCTTCACCCCTCCACTTT. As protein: CASRYEGGSSPLHF.

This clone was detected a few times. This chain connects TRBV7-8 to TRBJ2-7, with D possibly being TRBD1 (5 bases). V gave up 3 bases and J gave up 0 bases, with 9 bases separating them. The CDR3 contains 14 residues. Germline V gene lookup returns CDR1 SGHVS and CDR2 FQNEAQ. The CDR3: CASSLTVGSYEQYF. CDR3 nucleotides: TGTGCCAGCAGCTTGACAGTGGGCTCCTACGAGCAGTACTTC.

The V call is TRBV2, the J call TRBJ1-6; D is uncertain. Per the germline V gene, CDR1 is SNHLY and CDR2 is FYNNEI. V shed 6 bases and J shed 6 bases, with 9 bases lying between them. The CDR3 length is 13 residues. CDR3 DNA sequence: TGTGCCAGCAGGGTGAGCCCTAATTCACCCCTCCACTTT. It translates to CASRVSPNSPLHF. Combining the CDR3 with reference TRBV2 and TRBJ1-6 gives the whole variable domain EPEVTQTPSHQVTQMGQEVILRCVPISNHLYFYWYRQILGQKVEFLVSFYNNEISEKSEIFDDQFSVERPDGSNFTLKIRSTKLEDSAMYFCASRVSPNSPLHFGNGTRLTVT.